This TCR beta chain was found in a study of read filtering for tumor transcriptome and immune sequencing. Study as a whole: By R-ISS, stages I, II and III held about 8, 16 and 7 patients. TCR-mapped reads were about 4.05 to 11 million with IR-seq versus roughly 80 to 1273 with RNA-seq.

This clonotype was recorded at least ten times. Antigen unknown. From roughly 390 ng of RNA, a library with molecular barcoded alpha/delta and beta/gamma adaptors was made. One entry per CDR3 protein results from TCRdb running MiXCR on the reads. The data contain about 39,000 distinct CDR3 sequences, roughly an eighth of them singletons. Trimming took off 2 bases at V and 4 bases at J, with 5 bases between the two ends. The length of the CDR3 is 12 residues. CDR1 is KGHSH and CDR2 is LQKENI in the germline V gene. Study results and caveats: Even smaller IR-seq throughput identified most shared clonotypes.

V usage is TRBV18 and J usage is TRBJ2-5; D is ambiguous. Material: a population of CD138-negative cells sorted from bone marrow. This receptor was obtained from a donor aged 40 or over with multiple myeloma. DNA of the CDR3: TGTGCCAGCTCACCAAGCGCAGAGACCCAGTACTTC. Translated, it gives CASSPSAETQYF. Full variable domain (outside the CDR3, taken from reference TRBV18 and TRBJ2-5): NAGVMQNPRHLVRRRGQEARLRCSPMKGHSHVYWYRQLPEEGLKFMVYLQKENIIDESGMPKERFSAEFPKEGPSILRIQQVVRGDSAAYFCASSPSAETQYFGPGTRLLVL.